The 32 T cell receptor beta chains in this list originate from one sample, sequenced in a study of T cell clonality in common variable immunodeficiency. Findings and limits, study-wide: Common variable immunodeficiency TCR beta sequences reportedly had fewer deletions and N-nucleotide insertions.

For these TCRs, the target antigens are not known. Repertoires were generated with immunoSEQ multiplex PCR, while TCRdb's copy carries only in-frame clones and drops some. The sample offers roughly 34,000 clones and no singletons, the top ten holding 6.5% to 7.5%. The sequencing input was peripheral blood mononuclear cells. The receptors shown here come from a human donor with common variable immunodeficiency.

To note about this clone: From the germline J gene comes the end of the CDR3, since the read stops 3 residues before it. This chain joins TRBV5-1 and TRBJ2-3; TRBD2 might be the D (6 bases). Germline values: CDR1 SGHRS, CDR2 YFSETQ. This CDR3 region has 17 residues. The V end was cut by 4 bases, the J end by 2 bases, with 20 bases between. Incomplete CDR3 DNA: TGCGCCAGCAGCCCCGGGGTAGCGGCTTTCAACACAGATACG. It translates to CASSPGVAAFNTDT. The entire CDR3 sequence reads CASSPGVAAFNTDTQYF.

This clone was seen repeatedly, ten times or more. The read falls 3 residues short of the CDR3 end, and the missing part is taken from the germline J gene. This chain uses TRBV7-2 with TRBJ2-3; TRBD2 aligns across 7 bases. Germline V gene data show CDR1 as SGHTA and CDR2 as FQGNSA. Trimming took 5 bases from V and 1 from J; bases not matched to a gene: 6. This CDR3 has 15 residues. CDR3 bases read: TGTGCCAGCAGCCCGGAGCGGGATGGCACAGATACG. Amino acid sequence: CASSPERDGTDT. The full CDR3 protein reads CASSPERDGTDTQYF.

This clone has just a few counts. Sequencing ends 3 residues short of the CDR3 end; the germline J gene provides the rest. This chain uses TRBV6-2 or TRBV6-3 with TRBJ2-6; D gene ambiguous. In germline, CDR1 is MNHEY, CDR2 SVGEGT. The CDR3 extends over 13 amino acids. V lost 4 bases, J lost 4 bases, and 5 bases lay in between. The CDR3 DNA, read in part, is TGTGCCAGCAGTTCATTGGGGGCCAACGTC. It codes for CASSSLGANV. The whole CDR3 reads CASSSLGANVLTF.

By sample fraction, this clone is medium-sized (0.01 to 0.1%). The CDR3 is cut off 3 residues early in the read; its end comes from the germline J gene. This chain joins TRBV20-1 and TRBJ1-1; TRBD1 matches 7 bases. Germline assignment: CDR1 DFQATT and CDR2 SNEGSKA (reference sequence). This CDR3 has 11 amino acids. Partial CDR3 DNA: TGCAGTGCTAGAAGGGACAGAGAA. Encoded protein: CSARRDRE. The whole CDR3 protein reads CSARRDREAFF.

For this clone: The DNA ends 3 residues before the CDR3 does, and the rest of the CDR3 is filled in from the germline J gene. V is TRBV7-3 and J is TRBJ1-2, with 8 bases matching TRBD1. The CDR3 totals 14 residues. Germline V gene lookup returns CDR1 SGHTA and CDR2 FQGTGA. The CDR3 sequence is CASSFSSGGFGYTF. The CDR3 DNA, read in part, is TGTGCCAGCAGCTTCTCTTCAGGGGGCTTCGGC.

Points on this clone: The DNA ends 3 residues before the CDR3 does, and the rest of the CDR3 is filled in from the germline J gene. The rearrangement uses TRBV18 and TRBJ1-5; 8 bases fit TRBD1. The junction had 5 bases not matched to a gene; V was cut back by 5 bases and J by 8 bases. The CDR3 is made up of 13 amino acids. Germline V gene lookup returns CDR1 KGHSH and CDR2 LQKENI. The CDR3 DNA, read in part, is TGTGCCAGCTCAGGACAGGGTGATAAGCCC. Protein sequence: CASSGQGDKP. The whole CDR3 is CASSGQGDKPQHF.

This clone was picked up many times. The read stops 3 residues short of the end of the CDR3; the missing end is completed from the germline J gene. The chain employs TRBV4-2 and TRBJ2-7; no firm D call. The germline V gene encodes CDR1 LGHNA and CDR2 YNFKEQ. This CDR3 spans 13 amino acids. Trimming stripped 0 bases from V and 4 bases from J, with 7 bases between. Incomplete CDR3 DNA: TGTGCCAGCAGCCAAGATATTTCGTACGAG. Translated: CASSQDISYE. The entire CDR3 protein reads CASSQDISYEQYF.

This clone was seen ten or more times. The CDR3 end is not reached by the read, which stops 3 residues before it; the germline J gene fills it in. The chain couples TRBV14 to TRBJ2-7; possibly TRBD2 for D (7 bases). The CDR3 totals 14 residues. V was trimmed by 6 bases and J by 3 bases, leaving 15 bases between them. Germline CDR1 reads SGHDN; CDR2 reads FVKESK. The CDR3 DNA, read in part, is TGTGCCAGCAGAAAGGGGGGGAAAGACTACGAG. Translation: CASRKGGKDYE. The CDR3 as a whole reads CASRKGGKDYEQYF.

By sample fraction, this clone is medium-sized. The read ends 3 residues early relative to the CDR3; the germline J gene fills the gap. The rearrangement links TRBV9 to TRBJ2-3; D is uncertain. V was trimmed by 0 bases and J by 4 bases, leaving 9 bases between them. The CDR3 consists of 14 residues. Looked up from germline, CDR1 is SGDLS and CDR2 is YYNGEE. CDR3 amino acids: CASSVEVTADTQYF. The CDR3 bases that were read are TGTGCCAGCAGCGTAGAGGTCACAGCAGATACG.

The table lists this clone with a few counts. The read is 3 residues too short to cover the CDR3 end, so that end is filled in from the germline J gene. The chain carries TRBV7-2 and TRBJ2-5; 7 nucleotides match TRBD1. CDR1 is SGHTA, CDR2 FQGNSA, per germline. The CDR3 runs to 13 residues. V trimming: 5 bases; J trimming: 7 bases; junction bases outside the gene matches: 7. CDR3 bases read: TGTGCCAGCAGCACCGGGACAGACGGGACC. Residues: CASSTGTDGT. The complete CDR3 protein is CASSTGTDGTQYF.

This clone has ten or more counts. With the read ending 3 residues before the CDR3 end, the germline J gene is used to fill in that end. The chain links TRBV28 to TRBJ1-2; D is uncertain. This CDR3 is 13 amino acids long. The V end lost 5 bases, the J end lost 7 bases, and 14 bases lay between the germline ends. The germline V gene has CDR1 MDHEN and CDR2 SYDVKM. The sequenced CDR3 bases are TGTGCCAGCAGTCCCAGTCGAGGGTTTGGC. Its protein product is CASSPSRGFG. The complete CDR3 reads CASSPSRGFGYTF.

Points on this clone: A far larger clone differs by one base, so this is likely a read error. The covered CDR3 bases are TGTGCCAGCAGGACAGAGAGCTCCTATAATTCACCC. Translating it yields CASRTESSYNSP. The CDR3 reads in full as CASRTESSYNSPLHF. The rearrangement uses TRBV5-5 and TRBJ1-6, with D tentatively TRBD1 (5 bases). The read stops 3 residues short of the end of the CDR3; the missing end is completed from the germline J gene. This CDR3 spans 15 amino acids. The V gene's germline CDR1 is SGHKS and CDR2 YYEKEE (reference sequence). Trimming removed 5 bases from V and 0 bases from J, with 9 bases in between.

In its sample, this clone was seen many times. The CDR3 end is not reached by the read, which stops 3 residues before it; the germline J gene fills it in. J is TRBJ2-3 and V is TRBV5-1; 8 nucleotides align to TRBD1. Trimming cost V 3 bases and J 0 bases; bases outside gene matches: 9. CDR1 and CDR2 from the germline V gene are SGHRS and YFSETQ. The CDR3 is 17 residues long. CDR3 residues: CASSSGVRGRSTDTQYF. The part of the CDR3 DNA that was read is TGCGCCAGCAGCTCCGGAGTCAGGGGGCGAAGCACAGATACG.

This clone appeared a few times. The read finishes 3 residues shy of the CDR3 end, and the germline J gene is used to complete it. The chain uses TRBV18 and TRBJ1-4; a possible D gene is TRBD1 (5 bases). This CDR3 region has 15 residues. Germline V gives CDR1 KGHSH, CDR2 LQKENI. V was cut by 2 bases and J by 7 bases, with 14 bases left in between. CDR3 DNA, as far as it was read: TGTGCCAGCTCACCAGGCAGGGAGAGGAGTGAAAAA. It specifies CASSPGRERSEK. The full CDR3 sequence reads CASSPGRERSEKLFF.

This clone was found a few times. The read finishes 3 residues shy of the CDR3 end, and the germline J gene is used to complete it. The rearrangement links TRBV5-1 to TRBJ2-7; 10 bases are shared with TRBD1. CDR3 length equals 14 residues. CDR1 and CDR2 from the germline V gene are SGHRS and YFSETQ. The V and J ends lost 4 bases and 5 bases, in that order; junction bases with no gene match: 6. The part of the CDR3 DNA that was read is TGCGCCAGCAGCACCGGACAGGGGGTCCACGAG. This gives the protein CASSTGQGVHE. The CDR3 as a whole reads CASSTGQGVHEQYF.

For this clone: The observed sequence ends 3 residues before the CDR3 terminus, with the missing tail filled in from the germline J gene. V and J are TRBV18 and TRBJ2-7, with 11 bases matching TRBD2. J lost 6 bases, V lost 5 bases, and 9 bases had no gene match. The CDR3 spans 15 residues. CDR1 is KGHSH, CDR2 LQKENI, per germline. CDR3 loop: CASSVAGGPFGEQYF. CDR3 DNA, as far as it was read: TGTGCCAGCTCAGTAGCGGGAGGGCCTTTTGGCGAG.

The sequenced part of the CDR3 DNA is TGTGCCAGCTCACCCCCGTGGAGCGGGAGAACCTACGAG. It is translated as CASSPPWSGRTYE. In full, the CDR3 reads CASSPPWSGRTYEQYF. This chain joins TRBV18 and TRBJ2-7, with 8 nucleotides matching TRBD2. The sequence runs out 3 residues before the end of the CDR3; the remainder is reconstructed from the germline J gene. Trimming removed 3 bases from V and 2 bases from J; junction bases left unmatched: 9. Germline V gene lookup returns CDR1 KGHSH and CDR2 LQKENI. The CDR3 runs 16 residues.

Ten or more counts support this clone. The sequence runs out 3 residues before the end of the CDR3; the remainder is reconstructed from the germline J gene. The V gene is TRBV24-1, the J gene TRBJ1-2, with a tentative D call TRBD1 (5 bases). Trimming took off 5 bases at V and 4 bases at J, with 10 bases between the two ends. Germline V gene data show CDR1 as KGHDR and CDR2 as SFDVKD. CDR3 size: 13 residues. CDR3 loop: CATSVRGSYGYTF. The covered CDR3 bases are TGTGCCACCAGTGTAAGGGGCAGCTATGGC.

Turning to this clone: The read ends 3 residues early relative to the CDR3; the germline J gene fills the gap. The chain combines TRBV11-2 with TRBJ2-3, with TRBD2 matching over 12 bases. Germline loops: CDR1 SGHAT, CDR2 FQNNGV. This CDR3 has 15 amino acids. The ends lost 2 bases at V and 6 bases at J; junction bases unmatched: 3. The sequenced part of the CDR3 DNA is TGTGCCAGCAGCTTAAGACTAGCGGGAGATGATACG. Translated: CASSLRLAGDDT. The CDR3, in full, reads CASSLRLAGDDTQYF.

This clone has only a few counts. The read terminates 3 residues before the CDR3 end, so the remaining end is supplied by the germline J gene. The chain has TRBV18 and TRBJ2-5, with D maybe TRBD2 (5 bases). This CDR3 comprises 13 residues. V was shortened by 2 bases and J by 5 bases, with 9 bases between the two germline ends. Germline lookup yields CDR1 KGHSH and CDR2 LQKENI. The chain's CDR3 is CASSPNPGETQYF. The CDR3 DNA, read in part, is TGTGCCAGCTCACCAAATCCGGGGGAGACC.

At least ten counts were recorded for this clone. The CDR3 end lies 3 residues beyond the end of the read and is filled in from the germline J gene. The J gene is TRBJ2-5, the V gene TRBV7-3; 11 positions match TRBD2. Germline CDR1 SGHTA, CDR2 FQGTGA. Unmatched junction bases numbered 3, after V lost 5 bases and J lost 1 base. The CDR3 runs to 15 residues. The CDR3 DNA, read in part, is TGTGCCAGCAGCCCCGGACTAGCGGGCCAAGAGACC. This encodes CASSPGLAGQET. The complete CDR3 sequence is CASSPGLAGQETQYF.

A note on this clone: The CDR3 end falls 3 residues outside the read, so it is completed with the germline J gene. This chain joins TRBV19 and TRBJ1-3, with D perhaps TRBD1 (6 bases). The CDR3 totals 16 residues. Trimming shortened V by 9 bases and J by 0 bases, and 18 bases separated the two germline ends. Germline loops: CDR1 LNHDA, CDR2 SQIVND (reference sequence). The covered CDR3 bases are TGTGCCAGCCACCCGGACAGCGCCTCCTCTGGAAACACC. Its translation is CASHPDSASSGNT. The complete CDR3 protein is CASHPDSASSGNTIYF.

A remark on this clone: The read is 3 residues too short to cover the CDR3 end, so that end is filled in from the germline J gene. The genes are TRBV7-6 and TRBJ2-7, with TRBD1 matching 9 bases. Germline values: CDR1 SGHVS, CDR2 FNYEAQ. CDR3 length equals 14 residues. Losses at the gene ends were 5 bases for V and 5 bases for J; bases not matched to a gene: 7. CDR3 amino acids: CASSTGQGSHEQYF. The sequenced CDR3 bases are TGTGCCAGCAGCACTGGACAGGGGAGCCACGAG.

In this sample, this clone turned up a few times. The read halts 3 residues ahead of the CDR3 end, with the missing end drawn from the germline J gene. The J gene is TRBJ2-7, the V gene TRBV2, with D possibly TRBD1 on 6 matching bases. The CDR3 loop spans 12 amino acids. Trimming took off 4 bases at V and 6 bases at J, with 10 bases between the two ends. Per the germline V gene, CDR1 is SNHLY and CDR2 is FYNNEI. CDR3 loop: CASSVDRSEQYF. The covered CDR3 bases are TGTGCCAGCAGTGTGGACAGATCCGAG.

Sample share makes this clone medium-sized. Read data end 3 residues before the CDR3 end; the end is taken from the germline J gene. The chain is built from TRBV12-5 and TRBJ2-4; 9 nucleotides agree with TRBD2. CDR3 size: 12 residues. Per germline, CDR1 LGHNT and CDR2 FRNRAP. The CDR3 sequence is CASGSPSGNQYF. The part of the CDR3 DNA that was read is TGTGCTAGTGGTTCGCCTAGCGGGAAT. Based on the CDR3 plus reference TRBV12-5 and TRBJ2-4, the full variable domain is DARVTQTPRHKVTEMGQEVTMRCQPILGHNTVFWYRQTMMQGLELLAYFRNRAPLDDSGMPKDRFSAEMPDATLATLKIQPSEPRDSAVYFCASGSPSGNQYFGAGTRLSVL.

This clone has at least ten counts. CDR3 DNA, as far as it was read: TGCAGTGCTAGACCGGGACTAGCCAAAAACATT. It is translated as CSARPGLAKNI. The whole CDR3 reads CSARPGLAKNIQYF. The chain links TRBV20-1 to TRBJ2-4; perhaps TRBD2 as D (6 bases). The read finishes 3 residues shy of the CDR3 end, and the germline J gene is used to complete it. CDR3 length: 14 amino acids. From germline, CDR1 is DFQATT and CDR2 SNEGSKA (reference sequence). Deletions cut 2 bases from V and 0 bases from J, with 8 bases between.

This clone was seen ten or more times. The read falls 3 residues short of the CDR3 end, and the missing part is taken from the germline J gene. The chain links TRBV30 to TRBJ1-1, with TRBD1 matching 7 bases. Trimming at V came to 6 bases and at J to 1 base, leaving 8 bases not matched to a gene. This CDR3 comprises 14 residues. Germline V gene data show CDR1 as GTSNPN and CDR2 as SVGIG (reference sequence). CDR3 DNA, as far as it was read: TGTGCCTGTCAAACCGGGACAGCGAACACTGAA. It translates to CACQTGTANTE. The whole CDR3 is CACQTGTANTEAFF.

Concerning this clone: The read terminates 3 residues ahead of where the CDR3 ends, so the germline J gene completes it. This chain uses TRBV7-9 with TRBJ2-7; D gene ambiguous. V was shortened by 8 bases and J by 2 bases, with 16 bases between the two germline ends. Germline loops: CDR1 SEHNR, CDR2 FQNEAQ (reference sequence). The CDR3 contains 14 residues. The sequenced part of the CDR3 DNA is TGTGCCAGCCAACTGACACCCTCTACCTACGAG. This encodes CASQLTPSTYE. In full, the CDR3 reads CASQLTPSTYEQYF.

This clone came up many times. The CDR3 bases that were read are TGTGCCAGCAGCGTATCAGGGGGGCGAGCCTACGAG. Translated, it gives CASSVSGGRAYE. The full CDR3 protein is CASSVSGGRAYEQYF. The chain joins TRBV7-9 to TRBJ2-7; D possibly corresponds to TRBD1 (7 bases). The sequence runs out 3 residues before the end of the CDR3; the remainder is reconstructed from the germline J gene. Germline loops: CDR1 SEHNR, CDR2 FQNEAQ (reference sequence). Trimming stripped 5 bases from V and 2 bases from J, with 16 bases between. The CDR3 covers 15 residues.

This clone is termed medium-sized. The CDR3 end lies 3 residues beyond the end of the read and is filled in from the germline J gene. V is TRBV5-1 and J is TRBJ1-2, with 8 bases matching TRBD1. This CDR3 comprises 14 residues. CDR1 is SGHRS, CDR2 YFSETQ, per germline. CDR3 DNA (partial): TGCGCCAGCAGCTTTCGGACAGGGCAGGACGGC. Residues: CASSFRTGQDG. The entire CDR3 protein reads CASSFRTGQDGYTF.

This clone has a count of ten or more. The DNA ends 3 residues before the CDR3 does, and the rest of the CDR3 is filled in from the germline J gene. The chain uses TRBV11-3 and TRBJ2-3, with D perhaps TRBD1 (6 bases). CDR3 length: 12 amino acids. The V and J ends lost 4 bases and 6 bases respectively, with 8 bases between them. Germline loops: CDR1 SGHNT, CDR2 YENEEA. The sequenced CDR3 bases are TGTGCCAGCAGCTCTACAGGGGATACG. Translated, it gives CASSSTGDT. The CDR3 in full is CASSSTGDTQYF.

In its sample, this clone was seen many times. Read coverage stops 3 residues before the CDR3 terminus; the germline J gene supplies the remainder. The chain has TRBV7-2 and TRBJ2-2, with D possibly matching TRBD2 (5 bases). Germline CDR1 is SGHTA and CDR2 is FQGNSA. This CDR3 is 14 amino acids long. V lost 1 base, J lost 5 bases, and 8 bases lay in between. The CDR3 DNA, read in part, is TGTGCCAGCAGCTTAGTTCGGGGAACCGGGGAG. Translating gives CASSLVRGTGE. The complete CDR3 reads CASSLVRGTGELFF.